The rows below give T cell receptor beta chains drawn from one sample of a study of regulatory T cells in long-lasting Graves disease. One entry per CDR3 protein, called by TCRdb with MiXCR from the multiplex PCR reads. The sample consists of around 400,000 distinct CDR3 sequences, around a quarter of them appearing once. This specimen was peripheral blood mononuclear cells (PBMCs), taken when the disease was refractory, from a patient treated with antithyroid drugs. The receptors here all came from a female donor with Graves disease. Both conserved end residues are part of each CDR3. A D gene is named only where the DNA matches it firmly. The size entry is marked missing in some rows and otherwise reads once, few, many or a size class.

d_gene	j_gene	v_gene	abundance	CDR3aa	CDR3nt
-	TRBJ2-5	TRBV6-1	few	CASSDSVLGWGSQYF	TGTGCCAGCAGTGACTCTGTACTCGGATGGGGTAGCCAGTACTTC
TRBD2	TRBJ2-7	TRBV29-1	-	CSVVGRGGEQYF	TGCAGCGTTGTCGGTCGGGGGGGAGAGCAGTACTTC
-	TRBJ2-2	TRBV3-1	many	CASSQDRITGELFF	TGTGCCAGCAGCCAAGACAGGATCACCGGGGAGCTGTTTTTT
-	TRBJ2-2	TRBV29-1	-	CSVGPQDTNTGELFF	TGCAGCGTTGGCCCGCAGGACACAAACACCGGGGAGCTGTTTTTT
-	TRBJ2-5	TRBV20-1	few	CSSFRGTETQYF	TGCAGTTCCTTCAGGGGAACGGAGACCCAGTACTTC
-	TRBJ2-3	TRBV18	-	CASQTIATASIDTQYF	TGTGCCAGCCAAACGATAGCAACTGCTAGCATAGATACGCAGTATTTT
TRBD2	TRBJ2-7	TRBV30	-	CAWSAFQAGGKYEQYF	TGTGCCTGGAGCGCTTTTCAAGCGGGAGGGAAATACGAGCAGTACTTC
-	TRBJ2-5	TRBV19	-	CASSISASSETQYF	TGTGCCAGTAGTATAAGTGCTTCGTCGGAGACCCAGTACTTC
-	TRBJ2-7	TRBV28	many	CASIGSRLEQYF	TGTGCCAGCATCGGGTCCCGCCTCGAGCAGTACTTC
-	TRBJ2-3	TRBV7-2	-	CASSSRKQGVLTDTQYF	TGTGCCAGCAGCTCTAGAAAACAAGGAGTGCTAACAGATACGCAGTATTTT
-	TRBJ1-1	TRBV4-3	-	CASSQDPKDGYTEAFF	TGCGCCAGCAGCCAAGATCCAAAAGACGGCTACACTGAAGCTTTCTTT
TRBD1	TRBJ2-5	TRBV18	-	CASQGQVGQETQYF	TGTGCCAGCCAAGGACAGGTGGGCCAAGAGACCCAGTACTTC
TRBD1	TRBJ2-7	TRBV7-9	-	CASSPWTGSLYEQYF	TGTGCCAGCAGCCCGTGGACAGGGAGCCTTTACGAGCAGTACTTC
-	TRBJ1-6	TRBV11-2	many	CASSSSGTRNPLHF	TGTGCCAGCAGCTCATCCGGGACCCGGAATCCCCTCCACTTT
TRBD2	TRBJ2-3	TRBV7-2	-	CASSLARLAVNTDTQYF	TGTGCCAGCAGCTTGGCCCGACTAGCGGTTAACACAGATACGCAGTATTTT
TRBD1	TRBJ1-5	TRBV3-1	-	CASSAGGAGGDQPQHF	TGTGCCAGCAGTGCTGGTGGCGCAGGGGGTGATCAGCCCCAGCATTTT
TRBD2	TRBJ2-3	TRBV12-3/TRBV12-4	few	CASSLAGAVDTQYF	TGTGCCAGCAGTTTGGCGGGAGCGGTGGATACGCAGTATTTT
TRBD1	TRBJ2-5	TRBV20-1	many	CSANNRQGQETQYF	TGCAGTGCTAACAATAGACAGGGCCAAGAGACCCAGTACTTC
-	TRBJ1-2	TRBV20-1	-	CSARGQPSSYGYTF	TGCAGTGCCAGAGGACAGCCCTCTTCCTATGGCTACACCTTC
-	TRBJ2-6	TRBV5-1	-	CASSSNPGHTSGANVLTF	TGCGCCAGCAGCTCAAATCCCGGACACACCTCTGGGGCCAACGTCCTGACTTTC
-	TRBJ1-1	TRBV4-3	-	CASSQDRLSNTEAFF	TGCGCCAGCAGCCAAGATCGACTTTCGAACACTGAAGCTTTCTTT
-	TRBJ2-3	TRBV27	-	CASSPGTSGPNTQYF	TGTGCCAGCAGCCCCGGGACATCAGGTCCTAATACGCAGTATTTT
-	TRBJ1-1	TRBV29-1	few	CSVVGGFDTEAFF	TGCAGCGTTGTGGGAGGGTTTGACACTGAAGCTTTCTTT
-	TRBJ1-2	TRBV28	many	CASRRTGLGYTF	TGTGCCAGCAGGCGGACTGGGCTTGGCTACACCTTC
-	TRBJ2-2	TRBV11-3	few	CASSQGQMNTGELFF	TGTGCCAGCAGCCAAGGACAGATGAACACCGGGGAGCTGTTTTTT
-	TRBJ1-3	TRBV20-1	-	CSAPGPHGNTIYF	TGCAGTGCCCCGGGGCCCCATGGAAACACCATATATTTT
TRBD1	TRBJ1-4	TRBV7-2	many	CASSPRRDSLNEKLFF	TGTGCCAGCAGCCCCAGGCGGGACAGCCTTAATGAAAAACTGTTTTTT
TRBD1	TRBJ2-7	TRBV5-1	-	CASSLTQGAPYEQYF	TGCGCCAGCAGCTTGACCCAGGGGGCGCCGTACGAGCAGTACTTC
-	TRBJ1-1	TRBV5-1	few	CASSSGSSNTEAFF	TGCGCCAGCAGCTCGGGGTCGTCGAACACTGAAGCTTTCTTT
TRBD1	TRBJ1-1	TRBV20-1	few	CSALGQGAFVTEAFF	TGCAGTGCCCTAGGACAGGGGGCTTTCGTCACTGAAGCTTTCTTT
TRBD1	TRBJ2-2	TRBV28	few	CASRTGGRDTGELFF	TGTGCCAGCAGGACAGGGGGGCGGGACACCGGGGAGCTGTTTTTT
-	TRBJ1-1	TRBV29-1	few	CSVEQRNTEAFF	TGCAGCGTTGAACAGAGAAACACTGAAGCTTTCTTT
TRBD1	TRBJ2-4	TRBV24-1	-	CATSSYKQGGKRWRAKNIQYF	TGTGCCACCAGTTCTTATAAACAGGGGGGAAAGCGGTGGAGGGCCAAAAACATTCAGTACTTC
-	TRBJ2-6	TRBV29-1	many	CSVEVGAYSGANVLTF	TGCAGCGTTGAAGTTGGCGCCTACTCTGGGGCCAACGTCCTGACTTTC
-	TRBJ2-6	TRBV3-1	-	CASSLGRSRSSGANVPTF	TGTGCCAGCAGCCTTGGTCGCTCCAGGAGCTCTGGGGCCAACGTCCCGACTTTC
-	TRBJ1-6	TRBV12-3/TRBV12-4	-	CASSWRGHNSPLHF	TGTGCCAGCAGTTGGCGGGGCCATAATTCACCCCTCCACTTT
-	TRBJ2-6	TRBV12-3/TRBV12-4	many	CASSSRRSGANVLTF	TGTGCCAGCAGTTCAAGACGTAGTGGGGCCAACGTCCTGACTTTC
-	TRBJ1-1	TRBV20-1	-	CSALRPVLAFF	TGCAGTGCTCTCCGACCCGTATTGGCTTTCTTT
TRBD1	TRBJ2-7	TRBV10-3	-	CAIRKDRDEQYF	TGTGCCATCAGAAAAGACAGGGATGAGCAGTACTTC
-	TRBJ1-1	TRBV6-5	-	CASSYSIESIAFF	TGTGCCAGCAGTTACTCGATTGAGAGTATAGCTTTCTTT
-	TRBJ2-7	TRBV12-3/TRBV12-4	-	CASRPGFSYEQYF	TGTGCCAGCAGACCTGGGTTCTCCTACGAGCAGTACTTC
-	TRBJ1-5	TRBV30	few	CAWSAGRDQPQHF	TGTGCCTGGAGTGCAGGGAGGGATCAGCCCCAGCATTTT
TRBD1	TRBJ1-2	TRBV28	-	CASSRGAGTGGGYGYTF	TGTGCCAGCAGTAGGGGGGCCGGGACAGGGGGCGGCTATGGCTACACCTTC
-	TRBJ2-5	TRBV5-1	-	CASRGPSSQETQYF	TGCGCCAGTAGGGGCCCGTCTTCACAAGAGACCCAGTACTTC
TRBD1	TRBJ1-1	TRBV27	many	CASRGGQVPPEAFF	TGTGCCAGCAGGGGAGGACAGGTCCCGCCTGAAGCTTTCTTT
-	TRBJ2-5	TRBV2	many	CASGGRSQETQYF	TGTGCCAGCGGGGGGAGAAGCCAAGAGACCCAGTACTTC
-	TRBJ1-4	TRBV28	-	CASSLTAKTNEKLFF	TGTGCCAGCAGTTTAACAGCAAAGACAAATGAAAAACTGTTTTTT
-	TRBJ1-6	TRBV3-1	many	CASSPQGLSPLHF	TGTGCCAGCAGCCCACAAGGACTCTCACCCCTCCACTTT
-	TRBJ1-1	TRBV5-5	few	CASSPVEVSTEAFF	TGTGCCAGCAGCCCGGTGGAGGTTTCGACTGAAGCTTTCTTT
-	TRBJ1-1	TRBV19	few	CASSMLYAGNTEAFF	TGTGCCAGTAGTATGCTCTACGCGGGGAACACTGAAGCTTTCTTT
-	TRBJ2-5	TRBV6-1	-	CASTEDSWETQYF	TGTGCCAGCACGGAGGACTCGTGGGAGACCCAGTACTTC
-	TRBJ1-1	TRBV4-3	-	CASSQSNSGVGAFF	TGCGCCAGCAGCCAATCTAATTCGGGAGTCGGAGCTTTCTTT
-	TRBJ2-7	TRBV19	many	CASSAQLRRAAYEQYF	TGTGCCAGTAGTGCCCAACTCCGGAGGGCAGCCTACGAGCAGTACTTC
-	TRBJ1-5	TRBV29-1	few	CSVARTENQPQHF	TGCAGCGTTGCCCGGACAGAGAATCAGCCCCAGCATTTT